Included here is one TCR beta chain sequence, with context. Antigen unknown. This sample stems from a study of T cell responses to AZD1222 COVID-19 vaccine. Turning to the study itself: Analysis merged second doses at about 4 or about 12 weeks. Study conclusions and caveats: With two AZD1222 doses given, Spike-specific TCR breadth and depth both rose.

V trimming: 5 bases; J trimming: 0 bases; junction bases outside the gene matches: 6. CDR3 length: 15 amino acids. Germline V lookup: CDR1 SGHTA, CDR2 FQGNSA. Clones were sequenced by immunoSEQ multiplex PCR, and TCRdb holds only the in-frame ones, with some missing. The sample shows under 150,000 clones, roughly nine tenths of them seen only once. The chain carries TRBV7-2 and TRBJ1-1; 7 nucleotides agree with TRBD1. The source of this sequence is an adult in good health. Specimen: peripheral blood, collected on day 0 of AZD1222 vaccination. DNA for the CDR3: TGTGCCAGCAGCCTTACAGGGGCCGTGAACACTGAAGCTTTCTTT. Translation gives CASSLTGAVNTEAFF.